Each of the 24 T cell receptor beta chains below was sequenced from the same sample in a study of shared clonotypes between healthy human individuals. Profiled with immunoSEQ multiplex PCR; TCRdb holds only in-frame clones, not every one. Here the sample spans about 800,000 clones, approximately 97% being singletons. Positively selected for CCR7, the CD45RO-negative cells used as naive CD8 cells excluded terminally differentiated effector memory CD45RA+ cells. The specimen sequenced was naive CD8+ T cells sorted from blood. The origin of the receptors is a man aged 30 to 39 in good health.

The chain uses TRBV13 and TRBJ2-7; no reliable D call. With 2 bases removed from V and 6 bases from J, the gap between germline ends came to 8 bases. The CDR3 is 12 residues long. Germline loops: CDR1 PRHDT, CDR2 FYEKMQ (reference sequence). The CDR3 is CASSLTASEQYF. CDR3 sequence (DNA): TGTGCCAGCAGCTTAACCGCCTCCGAGCAGTACTTC.

This sequence joins TRBV2 and TRBJ2-7; 8 nucleotides line up with TRBD2. Germline V gives CDR1 SNHLY, CDR2 FYNNEI. V was pared by 8 bases and J by 3 bases, with 9 bases of the junction left unmatched. This CDR3 has 14 residues. The CDR3 is CASAPGLVHYEQYF. CDR3 DNA sequence: TGTGCCAGCGCACCGGGACTAGTTCACTACGAGCAGTACTTC.

V and J are TRBV5-1 and TRBJ1-2; D remains ambiguous. This CDR3 has 13 amino acids. Germline V lookup: CDR1 SGHRS, CDR2 YFSETQ. V was clipped by 4 bases and J by 4 bases, with 11 bases between them. The CDR3 spells CASSHGTSYGYTF. Written as DNA, the CDR3 is TGCGCCAGCAGCCACGGCACAAGCTATGGCTACACCTTC.

The chain employs TRBV4-2 and TRBJ1-1; D not certain. V gave up 1 base and J gave up 5 bases, with 8 bases separating them. CDR1 LGHNA and CDR2 YNFKEQ come from the germline V gene. CDR3 size: 13 residues. This CDR3 is CASSQGPGTEAFF. CDR3 coding DNA: TGTGCCAGCAGCCAAGGTCCGGGAACTGAAGCTTTCTTT.

The chain combines TRBV2 with TRBJ2-7; the match to TRBD2 covers 10 bases. The CDR3 spans 16 residues. In germline, CDR1 is SNHLY, CDR2 FYNNEI. Unmatched junction bases numbered 9, after V lost 5 bases and J lost 2 bases. The CDR3 loop reads CASSPLAGERPYEQYF. The DNA for the CDR3 is TGTGCCAGCAGTCCCCTAGCGGGAGAACGCCCCTACGAGCAGTACTTC.

The chain has TRBV27 and TRBJ2-1; D unclear. CDR1 MNHEY and CDR2 SMNVEV come from the germline V gene (reference sequence). Trimming removed 8 bases at V and 5 bases at J, with 4 bases between. CDR3 length: 10 amino acids. The CDR3 region has the DNA TGTGCCAGCGGTCACAATGAGCAGTTCTTC. This encodes CASGHNEQFF.

The chain combines TRBV10-1 with TRBJ2-1; D is perhaps TRBD1 (6 bases). Germline CDR1 and CDR2: WNHNN and SYGVQD (reference sequence). This CDR3 comprises 15 residues. V lost 4 bases, J lost 1 base, and 11 bases lay in between. DNA for the CDR3: TGCGCCAGCAGTGCAGGGGTAGTATCCTACAATGAGCAGTTCTTC. This codes for CASSAGVVSYNEQFF.

This clone was observed once. The chain joins TRBV13 to TRBJ2-2, with D maybe TRBD2 (5 bases). Germline-derived CDR1 and CDR2 are PRHDT and FYEKMQ (reference sequence). V was cut by 4 bases and J by 7 bases, with 10 bases left in between. The CDR3 is 13 residues long. The CDR3 here is CASSWRHNGELFF. CDR3 nucleotide sequence: TGTGCCAGCAGCTGGAGGCATAACGGGGAGCTGTTTTTT. Full variable domain (missing parts from reference TRBV13 and TRBJ2-2): AAGVIQSPRHLIKEKRETATLKCYPIPRHDTVYWYQQGPGQDPQFLISFYEKMQSDKGSIPDRFSAQQFSDYHSELNMSSLELGDSALYFCASSWRHNGELFFGEGSRLTVL.

This clone is a singleton in its sample. The CDR3, as DNA: TGTGCCAGCAGCGTAGGGACAGTAGAGACCCAGTACTTC. It is translated as CASSVGTVETQYF. The chain uses TRBV9 and TRBJ2-5; TRBD1 is a possible D gene (6 bases). Per the germline V gene, CDR1 is SGDLS and CDR2 is YYNGEE. V was clipped by 0 bases and J by 4 bases, with 7 bases between them. This CDR3 has 13 amino acids. The full variable domain, its missing parts supplied by reference TRBV9 and TRBJ2-5, is DSGVTQTPKHLITATGQRVTLRCSPRSGDLSVYWYQQSLDQGLQFLIQYYNGEERAKGNILERFSAQQFPDLHSELNLSSLELGDSALYFCASSVGTVETQYFGPGTRLLVL.

The gene calls are TRBV2 and TRBJ2-7; possibly TRBD2 for D (5 bases). From germline, CDR1 is SNHLY and CDR2 FYNNEI. The ends were cut back, 4 bases at V and 2 bases at J, with 12 bases in the middle. The CDR3 contains 14 residues. CDR3 DNA sequence: TGTGCCAGCAGTGTCTACTCCGGGACCTACGAGCAGTACTTC. Protein sequence: CASSVYSGTYEQYF.

The chain uses TRBV12-5 and TRBJ2-5, with D tentatively TRBD1 or TRBD2 (6 bases each). V lost 4 bases and J lost 3, with 12 bases in between. The CDR3 covers 14 residues. Germline V gene lookup returns CDR1 LGHNT and CDR2 FRNRAP. The CDR3 nucleotides read TGTGCTAGTGGTTCAGGGGAGGAAGAAGAGACCCAGTACTTC. Protein sequence: CASGSGEEEETQYF. The whole variable domain, filled in from reference TRBV12-5 and TRBJ2-5, reads DARVTQTPRHKVTEMGQEVTMRCQPILGHNTVFWYRQTMMQGLELLAYFRNRAPLDDSGMPKDRFSAEMPDATLATLKIQPSEPRDSAVYFCASGSGEEEETQYFGPGTRLLVL.

This clone was recorded once. The chain employs TRBV7-9 and TRBJ2-1; TRBD1 agrees at 10 bases. The CDR3 totals 14 residues. Germline trimming cut 5 bases from V and 3 bases from J; bases unmatched to any gene: 1. In germline, CDR1 is SEHNR, CDR2 FQNEAQ (reference sequence). The CDR3 here is CASSGDRGYNEQFF. The CDR3 DNA is TGTGCCAGCAGCGGGGACAGGGGCTACAATGAGCAGTTCTTC.

For the CDR3, the DNA is TGCGCCAGCAGCCAAGATCTTTTGGCGTCGGGGACAGGGGACACCGGGGAGCTGTTTTTT. Residues: CASSQDLLASGTGDTGELFF. The chain links TRBV4-3 to TRBJ2-2; 10 bases agree with TRBD1. The germline CDR1 and CDR2 sequences are LGHNA and YSLEER. The V segment lost 0 bases and the J segment 3 bases; nucleotides outside the gene matches: 13. This CDR3 region has 20 residues.

This chain uses TRBV28 with TRBJ2-2; D is ambiguous. This CDR3 spans 14 amino acids. Deletions cut 5 bases from V and 7 bases from J, with 14 bases between. Germline CDR1 is MDHEN and CDR2 is SYDVKM. Written as DNA, the CDR3 is TGTGCCAGCAGTCCAACATATGATGGCGGGGAGCTGTTTTTT. Encoded protein: CASSPTYDGGELFF. The full variable domain, its missing parts supplied by reference TRBV28 and TRBJ2-2, is DVKVTQSSRYLVKRTGEKVFLECVQDMDHENMFWYRQDPGLGLRLIYFSYDVKMKEKGDIPEGYSVSREKKERFSLILESASTNQTSMYLCASSPTYDGGELFFGEGSRLTVL.

V usage is TRBV7-3 and J usage is TRBJ2-3; 7 bases agree with TRBD2. Trimming removed 1 base from V and 2 bases from J; junction bases left unmatched: 12. This CDR3 is 18 amino acids long. The V gene's germline CDR1 is SGHTA and CDR2 FQGTGA. The CDR3 DNA is TGTGCCAGCAGCTTAAGGCTGGCTAGCGGTGAACACACAGATACGCAGTATTTT. This sequence encodes CASSLRLASGEHTDTQYF.

The V gene is TRBV5-4, the J gene TRBJ2-3; the D is unclear. The V and J ends lost 5 bases and 6 bases respectively, with 10 bases between them. CDR1 SGHNT and CDR2 YYREEE come from the germline V gene (reference sequence). The CDR3 has 12 amino acids. In DNA, the CDR3 is TGTGCCAGCAGTTATGGGCCCGATACGCAGTATTTT. Translated, it gives CASSYGPDTQYF.

The genes are TRBV11-3 and TRBJ2-5, with a tentative D call TRBD2 (5 bases). The CDR3 sequence is 14 residues long. Germline V CDR1 and CDR2: SGHNT, YENEEA. Trimming cost V 5 bases and J 4 bases, with 14 bases left between them. The CDR3 protein is CASSRRGRGETQYF. CDR3 DNA sequence: TGTGCCAGCAGCCGACGAGGGCGCGGAGAGACCCAGTACTTC.

This clone was seen once. The sample carries other DNA sequences with the same CDR3. The chain links TRBV27 to TRBJ2-1; 9 nucleotides line up with TRBD2. The CDR3 runs 15 residues. Germline V gene lookup returns CDR1 MNHEY and CDR2 SMNVEV (reference sequence). V was clipped by 5 bases and J by 2 bases; unmatched bases: 4. The CDR3 coding sequence is TGTGCCAGCAGTCTTAGCGGGAGTCCCTACAATGAGCAGTTCTTC. Translation: CASSLSGSPYNEQFF.

The CDR3 bases are TGTGCCAGCAGTTTCGGGACACTTCCGCGTCTCTCCTACGAGCAGTACTTC. This gives the protein CASSFGTLPRLSYEQYF. This chain links TRBV28 with TRBJ2-7; TRBD1 might be the D (6 bases). Germline-derived CDR1 and CDR2 are MDHEN and SYDVKM. The length of the CDR3 is 17 residues. Deletions cut 3 bases from V and 0 bases from J, with 18 bases between.

The V and J genes are TRBV28 and TRBJ2-7; TRBD2 might be the D (6 bases). Germline assignment: CDR1 MDHEN and CDR2 SYDVKM. V was clipped by 5 bases and J by 3 bases, with 17 bases between them. CDR3 length: 15 amino acids. The CDR3 reads CASSRDSPSLYEQYF. The CDR3 region has the DNA TGTGCCAGCAGTCGGGACTCACCTTCCCTCTACGAGCAGTACTTC.

The V call is TRBV11-2, the J call TRBJ2-5; D might be TRBD1 (5 bases). Germline lookup yields CDR1 SGHAT and CDR2 FQNNGV. CDR3 length: 13 amino acids. Between the trimmed V and J ends, which lost 2 bases and 6 bases, there was a span of 10 bases. The CDR3 nucleotides are TGTGCCAGCAGCTTACTGATGGGGCAGACCCAGTACTTC. Amino acids: CASSLLMGQTQYF.

V usage is TRBV4-3 and J usage is TRBJ1-1; D gene ambiguous. Germline V gives CDR1 LGHNA, CDR2 YSLEER. This CDR3 is built from 21 residues. Trimming stripped 2 bases from V and 0 bases from J, with 28 bases between. CDR3 bases: TGCGCCAGCAGCCAACTTTACCCCTATCCCGACACCCCTCAGATGAACACTGAAGCTTTCTTT. Translated: CASSQLYPYPDTPQMNTEAFF.

The chain joins TRBV7-9 to TRBJ2-1; 7 bases fit TRBD2. The germline V gene has CDR1 SEHNR and CDR2 FQNEAQ (reference sequence). Trimming removed 4 bases from V and 8 bases from J; junction bases left unmatched: 14. There are 16 residues in the CDR3. The CDR3 region is CASSSTQTSPRDEQFF. CDR3 DNA: TGTGCCAGCAGCTCCACCCAGACTAGCCCGCGTGATGAGCAGTTCTTC. Together with reference TRBV7-9 and TRBJ2-1, the CDR3 gives the full variable domain: DTGVSQNPRHKITKRGQNVTFRCDPISEHNRLYWYRQTLGQGPEFLTYFQNEAQLEKSRLLSDRFSAERPKGSFSTLEIQRTEQGDSAMYLCASSSTQTSPRDEQFFGPGTRLTVL.

This clone came up once. This chain connects TRBV27 to TRBJ2-3; 7 bases align to TRBD2. This CDR3 region has 16 residues. V lost 6 bases and J lost 1; bases outside the gene matches: 10. Germline V gives CDR1 MNHEY, CDR2 SMNVEV (reference sequence). This CDR3 reads CASSLKIAGGTDTQYF. The CDR3 DNA follows: TGTGCCAGCAGCTTGAAGATAGCGGGCGGCACAGATACGCAGTATTTT.